A selection of T cell receptor beta chains follows, all from one sample in a study of cytomegalovirus exposure and HLA in healthy donors. Repertoires were generated with immunoSEQ multiplex PCR, while TCRdb's copy carries only in-frame clones and drops some. The sample holds just over 150,000 clones, 82% seen once. The sequenced material came from PBMCs. The receptors come from a woman between 45 and 60 years old in good health and CMV-seropositive. Both conserved end residues are part of each CDR3. A D gene is named only where the DNA matches it firmly. Clone size appears in some rows only: once, few, many, or a class for an expanded clone.

TRBJ1-6 . . TRBV5-4 TGTGCCAGCAGCCCCCGGGGAAATTCACCCCTCCACTTT CASSPRGNSPLHF
TRBJ2-2 once TRBD1 TRBV6-5 TGTGCCGCCGGACAGGGCGCCGGGGAGCTGTTTTTT CAAGQGAGELFF
TRBJ2-2 . . TRBV6-5 TGTGCCAGCAGTGGGCGAAACACCGGGGAGCTGTTTTTT CASSGRNTGELFF
TRBJ1-6 . . TRBV4-2 TGTGCCAGCAGCCGGAGACACAGGGATAATTCACCCCTCCACTTT CASSRRHRDNSPLHF
TRBJ2-1 . TRBD1 TRBV7-2 TGTGCCAGCAGCTTAGTCGGGACAGGGAATGAGCAGTTCTTC CASSLVGTGNEQFF
TRBJ1-1 . . TRBV5-1 TGCGCCAGCAGCTTGGAAACAGGTCGCATTTCTGAAGCTTTCTTT CASSLETGRISEAFF
TRBJ2-2 . TRBD1 TRBV19 TGTGCCAGTATTCTCTCCGGGACAGTGAACACCGGGGAGCTGTTTTTT CASILSGTVNTGELFF
TRBJ2-3 . TRBD1 TRBV7-9 TGTGCCAGCAGCCCACAGGGGGAAACGCAGTATTTT CASSPQGETQYF
TRBJ1-4 . . TRBV4-1 TGCGCCAGCAGCCAGGGAAAGGGGGAGTATGAAAAACTGTTTTTT CASSQGKGEYEKLFF
TRBJ2-2 . . TRBV27 TGTGCCAGCAGTTTAGGCAGGGGGGACACCGGGGAGCTGTTTTTT CASSLGRGDTGELFF
TRBJ1-1 . . TRBV19 TGTGCCAGTAGGAAACAGACAGTGAAGAACACTGAAGCTTTCTTT CASRKQTVKNTEAFF
TRBJ1-1 . TRBD1 TRBV4-2 TGTGCCAGCAGCCGCTACGGCCAGGGGGGCACTGAAGCTTTCTTT CASSRYGQGGTEAFF
TRBJ2-7 . . TRBV7-2 TGTGCCAGCAGCTTTAACACAGGCTACGAGCAGTACTTC CASSFNTGYEQYF
TRBJ1-2 few TRBD1 TRBV7-9 TGTGCCAGCAGCCCAAGACAGGGTATCTCCTATGGCTACACCTTC CASSPRQGISYGYTF
TRBJ1-6 . TRBD1 TRBV4-2 TGTGCCAGCAGCCAAGTTACAGGGGAGGAGGATAATTCACCCCTCCACTTT CASSQVTGEEDNSPLHF
TRBJ2-2 . . TRBV9 TGTGCCAGCAGCGTAGCTACGGGGGAGCTGTTTTTT CASSVATGELFF
TRBJ1-1 . . TRBV6-5 TGTGCTACCCGGGGGGGTGACACTGAAGCTTTCTTT CATRGGDTEAFF
TRBJ1-5 . . TRBV5-1 TGCGCCAGCAGCTTGGGACAGAATCAGCCCCAGCATTTT CASSLGQNQPQHF
TRBJ1-1 . TRBD1 TRBV27 TGTGCCAGCAGTTTATCGGGACAGGGATGGACTGAAGCTTTCTTT CASSLSGQGWTEAFF
TRBJ1-2 few . TRBV7-9 TGTGCCAGCAGCTTATATGGGACTTTTAACTATGGCTACACCTTC CASSLYGTFNYGYTF
TRBJ2-5 . TRBD1 TRBV5-1 TGCGCCAGCAGCTTTGATGGACAGGGGAGGGAGCAGTACTTC CASSFDGQGREQYF
TRBJ1-6 . . TRBV9 TGTGCCAGCAGCGTAGAAGCGAATTCACCCCTCCACTTT CASSVEANSPLHF
TRBJ2-6 . . TRBV7-9 TGTGCCAGCGGACTAGGGGCCAACGTCCTGACTTTC CASGLGANVLTF
TRBJ2-2 . TRBD2 TRBV2 TGTGCCAGCAGTGATCCGGACGGGGTAGCGGGGGGTCCGAACACCGGGGAGCTGTTTTTT CASSDPDGVAGGPNTGELFF
TRBJ2-1 . . TRBV29-1 TGCAGCGTTGAGAACAGACCTGGGGAGCAGTTCTTC CSVENRPGEQFF
TRBJ2-1 once . TRBV15 TGTGCCACCAGCAGGGAGGGGTGGGAGCAGTTCTTC CATSREGWEQFF
TRBJ1-5 . . TRBV5-3 TGTGCCATAAACCAATCGGGAGGGGTTGTCTTTCAGCCCCAGCATTTT CAINQSGGVVFQPQHF
TRBJ1-5 . . TRBV4-3 TGCGCCAGCAGCCAAGATAGCGGTAATCAGCCCCAGCATTTT CASSQDSGNQPQHF
TRBJ2-7 . TRBD1 TRBV15 TGTGCCACCAGCACCGACAGGGTAGGCGGCTACGAGCAGTACTTC CATSTDRVGGYEQYF
TRBJ2-2 . . TRBV2 TGTGCCAGCAAAGGGGGGGGGCCGAACACCGGGGAGCTGTTTTTT CASKGGGPNTGELFF
TRBJ1-4 . TRBD1 TRBV4-3 TGCGCCAGCAGCCAAGATACAGGGGCGGGGGAAAAACTGTTTTTT CASSQDTGAGEKLFF